One sample yielded the 13 T cell receptor beta chains listed below, sequenced in a study of coeliac disease. Findings of the study overall: Active celiac intraepithelial and lamina propria samples had lower TRB and TRG clonality than control samples.

Measured with immunoSEQ multiplex PCR; TCRdb has only the in-frame clones, and not every one. Of 3,800 or so clones detected, roughly three fifths appear once; the ten largest clones hold roughly 14%. These receptors have no identified antigens. The sequencing sample was made of intraepithelial lymphocytes from the gut. The receptors derive from a woman aged 18-29 years with active celiac disease.

This chain joins TRBV7-9 and TRBJ1-1; 8 nucleotides align to TRBD1. The CDR3 has 14 residues. Trimming at V came to 6 bases and at J to 2 bases, leaving 5 bases not matched to a gene. The germline gives CDR1 SEHNR, CDR2 FQNEAQ (reference sequence). The CDR3 DNA follows: TGTGCCAGCAGAAACCAGGGGGCCAACACTGAAGCTTTCTTT. The encoded protein is CASRNQGANTEAFF.

This chain connects TRBV18 to TRBJ2-7; D gene ambiguous. Looked up from germline, CDR1 is KGHSH and CDR2 is LQKENI. CDR3 length: 15 amino acids. V was clipped by 3 bases and J by 2 bases, with 14 bases between them. CDR3 loop: CASSPERKVPYEQYV. CDR3 sequence (DNA): TGTGCCAGCTCACCCGAGCGTAAGGTCCCCTACGAGCAGTACGTC.

This clone qualifies as medium-sized. J is TRBJ2-7 and V is TRBV2; perhaps TRBD2 as D (5 bases). The CDR3 runs to 16 residues. The germline V and J ends were trimmed by 3 bases and 0 bases, with 15 bases remaining between them. Germline V gene data show CDR1 as SNHLY and CDR2 as FYNNEI. CDR3 DNA sequence: TGTGCCAGCAGTGATCCGTGGTACGGGGACTCCTACGAGCAGTACGTC. Its translation is CASSDPWYGDSYEQYV.

The V gene is TRBV5-5, the J gene TRBJ2-5, with D tentatively TRBD2 (5 bases). The V gene lost 0 bases and the J gene lost 3 bases, with 6 bases spanning the gap. Germline V gene lookup returns CDR1 SGHKS and CDR2 YYEKEE (reference sequence). The CDR3 consists of 13 residues. The CDR3 region is CASSLGGKETQYF. CDR3 in DNA: TGTGCCAGCAGCTTGGGAGGGAAAGAGACCCAGTACTTC.

V usage is TRBV6-1 and J usage is TRBJ1-2; D ambiguous. Germline assignment: CDR1 MNHNS and CDR2 SASEGT. The length of the CDR3 is 14 residues. The V and J ends lost 8 bases and 8 bases respectively, with 21 bases between them. CDR3 region: CASVAGSGLVGYTF. The CDR3 DNA is TGTGCCAGCGTGGCGGGAAGCGGATTAGTAGGCTACACCTTC.

This clone came up a few times. This chain connects TRBV28 to TRBJ2-5; 10 bases fit TRBD2. Trimming at V came to 5 bases and at J to 2 bases, leaving 5 bases not matched to a gene. The germline V gene has CDR1 MDHEN and CDR2 SYDVKM. CDR3 length: 15 amino acids. CDR3 DNA sequence: TGTGCCAGCAGTGTAGCGACTAGCGGGCAAGAGACCCAGTACTTC. This translates into CASSVATSGQETQYF.

This clone has a handful of counts. The rearrangement links TRBV7-9 to TRBJ2-7, with TRBD1 identical over 9 bases. Per the germline V gene, CDR1 is SEHNR and CDR2 is FQNEAQ (reference sequence). The CDR3 is 18 residues long. Losses at the gene ends were 4 bases for V and 4 bases for J; bases not matched to a gene: 17. The chain's CDR3 is CASSSTGTGSPTAYEQYF. The DNA for the CDR3 is TGTGCCAGCAGCTCGACCGGGACAGGGTCCCCCACAGCGTACGAGCAGTACTTC.

This chain joins TRBV13 and TRBJ2-1, with 8 bases identical to TRBD1. J gave up 3 bases and V 5 bases, and 12 bases lay outside the gene matches. Germline V gene sequence: CDR1 PRHDT, CDR2 FYEKMQ (reference sequence). This CDR3 spans 17 amino acids. This CDR3 is CASSHNPNRGSYNEQFF. In DNA form, the CDR3 reads TGTGCCAGCAGCCACAACCCCAACAGGGGGAGCTACAATGAGCAGTTCTTC.

The V and J genes are TRBV9 and TRBJ1-2; 7 nucleotides match TRBD1. CDR1 and CDR2 from the germline V gene are SGDLS and YYNGEE. This CDR3 is 17 amino acids long. The V segment lost 0 bases and the J segment 0 bases; nucleotides outside the gene matches: 8. CDR3 amino acids: CASSVATGDRTNYGYTF. In nucleotides, the CDR3 is TGTGCCAGCAGCGTAGCTACTGGGGACAGAACTAACTATGGCTACACCTTC. Complete variable domain (other parts from reference TRBV9 and TRBJ1-2): DSGVTQTPKHLITATGQRVTLRCSPRSGDLSVYWYQQSLDQGLQFLIQYYNGEERAKGNILERFSAQQFPDLHSELNLSSLELGDSALYFCASSVATGDRTNYGYTFGSGTRLTVV.

The J gene is TRBJ1-1, the V gene TRBV5-1, with TRBD1 matching 7 bases. V lost 0 bases, J lost 1 base, and 3 bases stayed unmatched. Germline V gene data show CDR1 as SGHRS and CDR2 as YFSETQ. CDR3 length: 15 residues. The CDR3 DNA is TGCGCCAGCAGCTTGGCCGGGACAGCGAACACTGAAGCTTTCTTT. Its translation: CASSLAGTANTEAFF.

By share, this clone ranks as medium-sized. V gene TRBV5-4 combines with J gene TRBJ1-2, with a tentative D call TRBD1 (6 bases). Germline V gene data show CDR1 as SGHNT and CDR2 as YYREEE (reference sequence). V was shortened by 1 base and J by 4 bases, with 11 bases between the two germline ends. The CDR3 has 14 amino acids. The CDR3 reads CASSLRQEVYGYTF. DNA of the CDR3: TGTGCCAGCAGCTTGCGACAGGAGGTCTATGGCTACACCTTC.

This clone appeared a few times. This chain joins TRBV15 and TRBJ1-2; TRBD1 matches at 9 bases. Per the germline V gene, CDR1 is LNHNV and CDR2 is YYDKDF (reference sequence). The CDR3 has 15 amino acids. Trimming removed 2 bases from V and 7 bases from J; junction bases left unmatched: 8. The CDR3 sequence: CATSRSLTGGGGYTF. The CDR3 DNA reads TGTGCCACCAGCAGATCCCTTACAGGGGGCGGTGGCTACACCTTC.

V usage is TRBV2 and J usage is TRBJ1-2; 10 bases are a match to TRBD1. The CDR3 length is 14 residues. Trimming removed 6 bases from V and 7 bases from J; junction bases left unmatched: 8. Germline V lookup: CDR1 SNHLY, CDR2 FYNNEI. The CDR3 nucleotides read TGTGCCAGCAGGTATAGGACAGGGGGTCGTGGCTACACCTTC. Protein product: CASRYRTGGRGYTF.